This T cell receptor (beta chain) was recovered during a study of shared clonotypes between healthy human individuals. TCRdb's copy holds only in-frame clones and misses some; the assay was immunoSEQ multiplex PCR. The sample yields over 800,000 clones, more than 85% seen once. Notes on this clone: Its antigen is as yet unknown.

Naive CD8 populations comprised CD45RO-negative cells positively selected for CCR7, excluding terminally differentiated effector memory CD45RA+ cells. Findings and limits, study-wide: Only blood was sampled; tissue repertoires likely differ. Generation probabilities of non-shared clonotypes were lower (relative to those shared by all four donors). Larger estimated richness was generally seen in naive subsets than in memory subsets.

V was cut by 2 bases and J by 0 bases, with 8 bases left in between. This CDR3 has 13 residues. Germline V lookup: CDR1 GTSNPN, CDR2 SVGIG (reference sequence). The J gene is TRBJ2-7, the V gene TRBV30; perhaps TRBD2 as D (6 bases). The sequence derives from a man between 25 and 39 years old in good health. Sequenced input: naive CD8+ T cells sorted from blood. The DNA for the CDR3 is TGTGCCTGGAGTTTCGGGAGCTCCTACGAGCAGTACTTC. It yields the protein CAWSFGSSYEQYF. The whole variable domain, filled in from reference TRBV30 and TRBJ2-7, reads SQTIHQWPATLVQPVGSPLSLECTVEGTSNPNLYWYRQAAGRGLQLLFYSVGIGQISSEVPQNLSASRPQDRQFILSSKKLLLSDSGFYLCAWSFGSSYEQYFGPGTRLTVT.